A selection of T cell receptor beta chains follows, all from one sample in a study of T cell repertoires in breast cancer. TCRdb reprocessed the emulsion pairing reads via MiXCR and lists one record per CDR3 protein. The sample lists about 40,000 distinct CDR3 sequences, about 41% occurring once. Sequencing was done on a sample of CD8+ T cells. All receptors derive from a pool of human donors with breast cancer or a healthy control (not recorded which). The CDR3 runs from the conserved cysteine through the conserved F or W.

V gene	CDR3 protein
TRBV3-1	CASSQGPGQRVDNEQFF
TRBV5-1	CASSLGQGSTYGYTF
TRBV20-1	CSAREGGPSTDTQYF
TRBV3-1	CASSLQGKSEQFF
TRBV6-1	CANLRRLRATGELFF
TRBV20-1	CSVPRHSGNTIYF
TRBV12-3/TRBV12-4	CASSFESGAEAFF
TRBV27	CASRTDSGNTIYF
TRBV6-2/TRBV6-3	CASSYAGMNTEAFF
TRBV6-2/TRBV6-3	CASSFLPLGELAGADTQYF
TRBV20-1	CNAKGREMDTDTQYF
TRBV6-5	CASSYGTSGTSEQFF